Here is one TCR beta chain with its context. The sample originates from a study of T cell changes during pregnancy in multiple sclerosis. The CDR3 extends over 16 amino acids. With 7 bases removed from V and 0 bases from J, the gap between germline ends came to 16 bases. Germline CDR1 and CDR2: LNHDA and SQIVND (reference sequence). Produced via immunoSEQ multiplex PCR; TCRdb's table is partial and in-frame only. The table lists about 100,000 clones, 75% to 95% of them singletons. The TCR originated in a female donor with multiple sclerosis, enrolled in a pregnancy study. This specimen consisted of peripheral blood, obtained in the second trimester of pregnancy. This chain uses TRBV19 with TRBJ1-5, with D uncertain. The CDR3 sequence: CASNPSAFRSNQPQHF. CDR3 coding DNA: TGTGCCAGTAACCCCAGTGCCTTTCGTAGCAATCAGCCCCAGCATTTT.